This is a list of T cell receptor beta chains from one sample in a study of blood T cell repertoires in COVID-19. Some clones are missing from TCRdb's copy, which holds only in-frame ones; the method was immunoSEQ multiplex PCR. The table has 280,000 or so clones, around 89% seen once. What was sequenced was peripheral blood. These receptors were collected from a woman aged 60-70 years with acute or convalescent COVID-19. The CDR3 runs from the conserved cysteine through the conserved F or W. D genes are given only for firm matches. Part of the rows lack a size; the others show once, few, many or a class for expanded clones.

CDR3 protein | CDR3 DNA | clone size | J gene | D gene | V gene
CASMMGGASYEQYF | TGTGCCAGCATGATGGGAGGGGCCTCCTACGAGCAGTACTTC | few | TRBJ2-7 | TRBD2 | TRBV6-5
CASSFGAEQYYGYTF | TGTGCCAGCAGCTTTGGGGCAGAACAATACTATGGCTACACCTTC | NA | TRBJ1-2 | NA | TRBV7-2
CADGLAGGREQFF | TGTGCCGACGGGCTAGCGGGAGGCCGGGAGCAGTTCTTC | few | TRBJ2-1 | TRBD2 | TRBV7-8
CASSLRQIYGYTF | TGTGCCAGCAGTTTGCGGCAGATCTATGGCTACACCTTC | NA | TRBJ1-2 | NA | TRBV12-3/TRBV12-4
CASSLVEGVYEQYF | TGTGCCAGCAGCTTAGTAGAAGGGGTCTACGAGCAGTACTTC | NA | TRBJ2-7 | NA | TRBV11-2
CASSQDRVLGETQYF | TGCGCCAGCAGCCAGGACAGGGTGCTGGGGGAGACCCAGTACTTC | NA | TRBJ2-5 | TRBD1 | TRBV4-3
CASSPGQAPRGEKLFF | TGTGCCAGTAGTCCGGGACAGGCGCCCAGGGGTGAAAAACTGTTTTTT | NA | TRBJ1-4 | TRBD1 | TRBV19
CASSPNGQGWDQPQHF | TGTGCCAGCAGTCCCAATGGACAGGGCTGGGATCAGCCCCAGCATTTT | once | TRBJ1-5 | TRBD1 | TRBV6-6
CASSQGQGFAEAFF | TGTGCCAGCAGCCAAGGACAGGGGTTCGCTGAAGCTTTCTTT | once | TRBJ1-1 | TRBD1 | TRBV3-1/TRBV3-2
CASSSTGGRSQHF | TGTGCCAGCAGTTCGACAGGGGGGAGGTCCCAGCATTTT | NA | TRBJ1-5 | TRBD1 | TRBV6-5
CASSLNRGLAGNSEQYF | TGTGCCAGCAGTTTAAACCGGGGACTAGCGGGAAATTCCGAGCAGTACTTC | NA | TRBJ2-7 | TRBD2 | TRBV27
CASSQDSISTDTQYF | TGTGCCAGCAGCCAGGACAGTATTAGCACAGATACGCAGTATTTT | NA | TRBJ2-3 | NA | TRBV7-8
CASSRGTSGSTDTQYF | TGTGCCAGCAGCCGAGGGACTAGCGGCTCCACAGATACGCAGTATTTT | NA | TRBJ2-3 | TRBD2 | TRBV3-1/TRBV3-2